These 32 T cell receptor beta chains came from one sample sequenced in a study of patients and donors after allogeneic stem cell transplantation. One entry per CDR3 protein, called by TCRdb with MiXCR from the RT-PCR reads. This table holds some 960,000 distinct CDR3 sequences, about a sixth found once. Source material: blood, either unsorted or a sorted T cell fraction (not recorded which). These receptors were obtained from a human donor who was either an allogeneic HSCT recipient or a stem cell or donor lymphocyte infusion donor (not recorded which). It is not recorded whose cells these are; they may come from a transplant donor.

This clonotype was found a few times. The chain carries TRBV7-6 and TRBJ2-7, with 9 bases fitting TRBD2. This CDR3 comprises 15 residues. V shed 4 bases, J shed 3 bases, and the junction held 7 bases outside the gene matches. The germline CDR1 and CDR2 sequences are SGHVS and FNYEAQ. CDR3 DNA: TGTGCCAGCAGCTCCGGGACTAGCCCGGTCTACGAGCAGTACTTC. Protein product: CASSSGTSPVYEQYF.

This clonotype was seen only a few times. V and J are TRBV2 and TRBJ1-4; TRBD1 aligns across 7 bases. CDR1 and CDR2 (germline): SNHLY, FYNNEI. V was pared by 7 bases and J by 8 bases, with 7 bases of the junction left unmatched. The CDR3 totals 13 residues. DNA of the CDR3: TGTGCCAGCACGACAGGGTTCGGGGAAAAACTGTTTTTT. Its translation: CASTTGFGEKLFF.

Many counts were recorded for this clonotype. The V call is TRBV20-1, the J call TRBJ1-1; D remains ambiguous. The ends were cut back, 6 bases at V and 1 base at J, with 9 bases in the middle. CDR1 is DFQATT, CDR2 SNEGSKA, per germline (reference sequence). The CDR3 length is 12 residues. The chain's CDR3 is CSASDGNTEAFF. CDR3 nucleotides: TGCAGTGCCTCGGACGGGAACACTGAAGCTTTCTTT.

This clonotype was counted between two and nine times. The V and J genes are TRBV7-9 and TRBJ1-1, with TRBD1 matching 11 bases. This CDR3 contains 16 residues. Germline CDR1 and CDR2: SEHNR and FQNEAQ (reference sequence). J was trimmed by 5 bases and V by 1 base; bases with no gene match: 6. The CDR3 loop reads CASSLGTGGDGTEAFF. In DNA form, the CDR3 reads TGTGCCAGCAGCTTAGGGACAGGGGGCGATGGGACTGAAGCTTTCTTT.

CDR3 region: CASSRVLRSVHEQYF. CDR3 coding DNA: TGTGCCAGCAGCCGAGTGCTGAGGTCGGTTCACGAGCAGTACTTC. This chain joins TRBV14 and TRBJ2-7; the D is unclear. The CDR3 has 15 amino acids. Germline loops: CDR1 SGHDN, CDR2 FVKESK. V shed 4 bases and J shed 5 bases, with 18 bases lying between them.

This clonotype was detected only a few times. The chain carries TRBV20-1 and TRBJ2-7, with a weak D call TRBD2 (6 bases). V dropped 6 bases and J dropped 3 bases, with 18 bases sitting between them. The CDR3 consists of 14 residues. CDR1 DFQATT and CDR2 SNEGSKA come from the germline V gene (reference sequence). CDR3 nucleotides: TGCAGTGCCCGTCTAACTAGCTCCTTCTACGAGCAGTACTTC. Translating it yields CSARLTSSFYEQYF.

This clonotype showed up just a few times. The V gene is TRBV5-1, the J gene TRBJ2-7; D is unclear. V lost 0 bases, J lost 4 bases, and 8 bases lay in between. The CDR3 runs to 13 residues. CDR1 SGHRS and CDR2 YFSETQ come from the germline V gene. CDR3 DNA sequence: TGCGCCAGCAGCTTGGCCTCCCAATACGAGCAGTACTTC. Its translation: CASSLASQYEQYF.

The chain links TRBV20-1 to TRBJ2-1, with TRBD2 identical over 11 bases. The CDR3 loop spans 15 amino acids. Per germline, CDR1 DFQATT and CDR2 SNEGSKA (reference sequence). With 6 bases clipped from V and 7 bases from J, the junction kept 11 bases outside the gene matches. In DNA, the CDR3 is TGCAGTGCCCGGGAGACTAGCGGGAAAAGGAATGAGCAGTTCTTC. As protein: CSARETSGKRNEQFF.

This clonotype was observed a handful of times. The chain carries TRBV5-1 and TRBJ2-1; either TRBD1 or TRBD2 may supply D (5 bases each). The CDR3 has 16 residues. CDR1 is SGHRS and CDR2 is YFSETQ in the germline V gene. Trimming stripped 1 base from V and 4 bases from J, with 15 bases between. CDR3 sequence: CASSLSQGRSYNEQFF. In DNA, the CDR3 is TGCGCCAGCAGCTTGAGTCAGGGACGGTCGTACAATGAGCAGTTCTTC.

J is TRBJ1-2 and V is TRBV14, with 8 bases that match TRBD1. This CDR3 spans 14 amino acids. V lost 3 bases and J lost 7; bases outside the gene matches: 7. Germline CDR1 reads SGHDN; CDR2 reads FVKESK. For the CDR3, the DNA is TGTGCCAGCAGCCAGAATCAGGGGGCCCTTGGCTACACCTTC. Its translation: CASSQNQGALGYTF.

V usage is TRBV29-1 and J usage is TRBJ1-1, with TRBD1 matching over 8 bases. The CDR3 length is 15 residues. J lost 0 bases, V lost 6 bases, and 9 bases had no gene match. CDR1 SQVTM and CDR2 ANQGSEA come from the germline V gene. CDR3 amino acids: CSVGTGGTLNTEAFF. CDR3 nucleotides: TGCAGCGTGGGGACAGGTGGGACTCTGAACACTGAAGCTTTCTTT.

This clonotype was detected only a few times. The V gene is TRBV19, the J gene TRBJ2-3; possibly TRBD2 for D (7 bases). Trimming left V 4 bases short and J 9 bases short, with 20 bases between. The CDR3 length is 15 residues. Germline V gene data show CDR1 as LNHDA and CDR2 as SQIVND (reference sequence). CDR3 coding DNA: TGTGCCAGTAGTACCCCCTGGGGGGGCAGAAACACGCAGTATTTT. This translates into CASSTPWGGRNTQYF. Variable domain in full (rest from reference TRBV19 and TRBJ2-3): DGGITQSPKYLFRKEGQNVTLSCEQNLNHDAMYWYRQDPGQGLRLIYYSQIVNDFQKGDIAEGYSVSREKKESFPLTVTSAQKNPTAFYLCASSTPWGGRNTQYFGPGTRLTVL.

This clonotype was detected a few times. The rearrangement uses TRBV5-6 and TRBJ2-1; maybe TRBD2 (7 bases). CDR1 and CDR2 from the germline V gene are SGHDT and YYEEEE. The CDR3 length is 13 residues. The V gene lost 4 bases and the J gene lost 12 bases, with 17 bases spanning the gap. CDR3 DNA sequence: TGTGCCAGCAGCCCGATGGGGGGGCAGGTGCAGTTCTTC. This codes for CASSPMGGQVQFF.

This clonotype was seen ten or more times. The CDR3 is CASSLQEIAAYEQYF. Written as DNA, the CDR3 is TGTGCCAGCAGTTTACAGGAAATAGCGGCCTACGAGCAGTACTTC. The chain couples TRBV12-3 or TRBV12-4 to TRBJ2-7; D possibly corresponds to TRBD2 (6 bases). Trimming removed 2 bases at V and 2 bases at J, with 13 bases between. CDR3 length equals 15 residues.

The J gene is TRBJ1-2, the V gene TRBV27; no definite D call. V was shortened by 5 bases and J by 8 bases, with 21 bases between the two germline ends. The CDR3 totals 15 residues. CDR1 is MNHEY and CDR2 is SMNVEV in the germline V gene (reference sequence). The CDR3 nucleotides are TGTGCCAGCAGTCGTCCAGGATCCACATTGGGGGGCTACACCTTC. It is translated as CASSRPGSTLGGYTF.

This chain links TRBV25-1 with TRBJ2-1, with 8 bases that match TRBD2. This CDR3 has 16 residues. CDR1 and CDR2 from the germline V gene are MGHDK and SYGVNS. V was pared by 3 bases and J by 3 bases, with 7 bases of the junction left unmatched. CDR3: CASSDLGAGDYNEQFF. CDR3 nucleotides: TGTGCCAGCAGTGATCTAGGAGCGGGAGACTACAATGAGCAGTTCTTC.

The chain joins TRBV24-1 to TRBJ2-2, with D hard to call. Germline-derived CDR1 and CDR2 are KGHDR and SFDVKD. The CDR3 is made up of 17 amino acids. The V gene lost 1 base and the J gene lost 4 bases, with 15 bases spanning the gap. The CDR3 region is CATSDFGSWLSTGELFF. The CDR3 region has the DNA TGTGCCACCAGTGATTTTGGCTCTTGGCTCTCCACCGGGGAGCTGTTTTTT.

This clonotype appeared many times. V is TRBV3-1 and J is TRBJ2-5; 13 nucleotides align to TRBD2. V shed 4 bases, J shed 5 bases, and the junction held 4 bases outside the gene matches. This CDR3 contains 15 residues. Germline CDR1 and CDR2: LGHDT and YNNKEL (reference sequence). Written as DNA, the CDR3 is TGTGCCAGCAGCCCCCGGACTAGCGGGAGTGAGACCCAGTACTTC. Protein sequence: CASSPRTSGSETQYF.

This clonotype was seen only a few times. The chain employs TRBV25-1 and TRBJ2-1; D may be TRBD1 (6 bases). Trimming left V 6 bases short and J 5 bases short, with 14 bases between. This CDR3 is built from 14 residues. Germline-derived CDR1 and CDR2 are MGHDK and SYGVNS. The DNA of the CDR3 is TGTGCCAGCAGGAGGACAGATCCAAACAATGAGCAGTTCTTC. It is translated as CASRRTDPNNEQFF. The full variable domain, completed using reference TRBV25-1 and TRBJ2-1, is EADIYQTPRYLVIGTGKKITLECSQTMGHDKMYWYQQDPGMELHLIHYSYGVNSTEKGDLSSESTVSRIRTEHFPLTLESARPSHTSQYLCASRRTDPNNEQFFGPGTRLTVL.

The rearrangement links TRBV9 to TRBJ2-5; perhaps TRBD1 as D (5 bases). V shed 0 bases and J shed 1 base, with 13 bases lying between them. The CDR3 spans 16 residues. The germline gives CDR1 SGDLS, CDR2 YYNGEE. DNA of the CDR3: TGTGCCAGCAGCGTAGCAGGGATTGGCTCCCAAGAGACCCAGTACTTC. It codes for CASSVAGIGSQETQYF.

This chain links TRBV12-3 or TRBV12-4 with TRBJ2-1; D tentatively fits TRBD1 or TRBD2 (5 bases each). The CDR3 has 16 amino acids. Trimming left V 7 bases short and J 0 bases short, with 16 bases between. The CDR3 DNA reads as TGTGCCAGCACCCCTTGGGGGACCTCCTCCTACAATGAGCAGTTCTTC. Translating it yields CASTPWGTSSYNEQFF.

J is TRBJ1-2 and V is TRBV4-2; possible D gene TRBD1, 5 bases. The CDR3 has 18 amino acids. V dropped 1 base and J dropped 0 bases, with 18 bases sitting between them. Per germline, CDR1 LGHNA and CDR2 YNFKEQ. The DNA of the CDR3 is TGTGCCAGCAGCCAAGTCTACGGGACTGAAAAAGCTAACTATGGCTACACCTTC. It specifies CASSQVYGTEKANYGYTF.

The chain employs TRBV18 and TRBJ2-7; D is perhaps TRBD1 (5 bases). The CDR3 totals 13 residues. V gave up 3 bases and J gave up 7 bases, with 13 bases separating them. Per the germline V gene, CDR1 is KGHSH and CDR2 is LQKENI. The CDR3 DNA is TGTGCCAGCTCACCCCCTGGGCCAGGGGAGCAGTACTTC. It encodes CASSPPGPGEQYF.

This clonotype was counted only a few times. The rearrangement uses TRBV5-1 and TRBJ2-7; tentative D call: TRBD2 (5 bases). The CDR3 is 15 amino acids. The germline V gene encodes CDR1 SGHRS and CDR2 YFSETQ. The V end lost 2 bases, the J end lost 0 bases, and 12 bases lay between the germline ends. CDR3 DNA: TGCGCCAGCAGCTTACGGGGAGATGTCTCCTACGAGCAGTACTTC. This encodes CASSLRGDVSYEQYF.

V gene TRBV12-3 or TRBV12-4 combines with J gene TRBJ2-5; D may be TRBD1 (5 bases). This CDR3 has 12 amino acids. The V end was cut by 5 bases, the J end by 2 bases, with 6 bases between. The CDR3 DNA sequence: TGTGCCAGCAGTCGACAGCAAGAGACCCAGTACTTC. Protein sequence: CASSRQQETQYF.

This chain connects TRBV2 to TRBJ2-7, with D perhaps assigned TRBD1 or TRBD2 (7 bases each). There are 15 residues in the CDR3. Germline lookup yields CDR1 SNHLY and CDR2 FYNNEI. The CDR3 DNA sequence: TGTTGCCAGCAGCGAGGGGAGGGGGCGTATTCCGAGCAGTACTTC. Residues: CCQQRGEGAYSEQYF.

This clonotype was picked up a small number of times. Here the CDR3 DNA reads TGTGCCAGCAGCTTGACCCCAACTAGCGGGAGGGCTAGTGAGCAGTTCTTC. It yields the protein CASSLTPTSGRASEQFF. The gene calls are TRBV7-2 and TRBJ2-1; 13 bases align to TRBD2. The V and J ends lost 3 bases and 9 bases, in that order; junction bases with no gene match: 11. CDR3 size: 17 residues. Germline V gene data show CDR1 as SGHTA and CDR2 as FQGNSA.

The J gene is TRBJ2-1, the V gene TRBV7-8; 8 bases match TRBD2. The CDR3 has 16 amino acids. The trim removed 1 base at V and 3 bases at J, leaving 5 bases unmatched. CDR1 and CDR2 from the germline V gene are SGHVS and FQNEAQ. CDR3 DNA: TGTGCCAGCAGCTTAGGGATGGGGACTAGCTACAATGAGCAGTTCTTC. It yields the protein CASSLGMGTSYNEQFF.

This clonotype has just a few counts. The chain combines TRBV5-1 with TRBJ2-3; maybe TRBD2 (7 bases). V lost 4 bases, J lost 0 bases, and 15 bases lay in between. From germline, CDR1 is SGHRS and CDR2 YFSETQ. The CDR3 runs to 16 residues. The chain's CDR3 is CASSRRGGLSTDTQYF. CDR3 DNA sequence: TGCGCCAGCAGCAGGAGGGGGGGACTAAGCACAGATACGCAGTATTTT. The full variable domain, its missing parts supplied by reference TRBV5-1 and TRBJ2-3, is KAGVTQTPRYLIKTRGQQVTLSCSPISGHRSVSWYQQTPGQGLQFLFEYFSETQRNKGNFPGRFSGRQFSNSRSEMNVSTLELGDSALYLCASSRRGGLSTDTQYFGPGTRLTVL.

V and J are TRBV6-1 and TRBJ2-7; D possibly corresponds to TRBD1 (6 bases). V was cut by 6 bases and J by 4 bases, with 16 bases left in between. CDR1 and CDR2 (germline): MNHNS, SASEGT. This CDR3 region has 14 residues. The CDR3, as DNA: TGTGCCAGCAGCAAGGGGGAATCGAGGTACGAGCAGTACTTC. The encoded protein is CASSKGESRYEQYF.

The chain carries TRBV2 and TRBJ2-1; 10 bases agree with TRBD2. This CDR3 region has 19 residues. After removal of 6 bases from V and 8 bases from J, the junction contained 22 bases not matched to a gene. The germline V gene encodes CDR1 SNHLY and CDR2 FYNNEI. CDR3 bases: TGTGCCAGCAGAAGGACTAGCGGTCACCTATCGGGTTCTCGGGATGAGCAGTTCTTC. Its protein is CASRRTSGHLSGSRDEQFF.

This clonotype was seen a few times. CDR3 bases: TGTGCCAGCACACCCCTCGGACATTACAATGAGCAGTTCTTC. Translated: CASTPLGHYNEQFF. This sequence joins TRBV7-9 and TRBJ2-1, with D possibly TRBD1 on 5 matching bases. The CDR3 covers 14 residues. V lost 7 bases and J lost 4, with 14 bases in between. Germline loops: CDR1 SEHNR, CDR2 FQNEAQ (reference sequence).